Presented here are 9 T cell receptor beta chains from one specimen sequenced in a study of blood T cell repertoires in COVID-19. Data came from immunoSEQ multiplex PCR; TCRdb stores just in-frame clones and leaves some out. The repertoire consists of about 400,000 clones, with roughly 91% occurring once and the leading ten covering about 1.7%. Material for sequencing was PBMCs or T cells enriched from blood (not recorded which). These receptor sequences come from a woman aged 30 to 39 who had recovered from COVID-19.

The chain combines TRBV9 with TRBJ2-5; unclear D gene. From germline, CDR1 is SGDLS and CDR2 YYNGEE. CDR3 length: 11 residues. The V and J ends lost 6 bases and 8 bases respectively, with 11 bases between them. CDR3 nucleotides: TGTGCCAGCACCATCCGACTTACCCAGTACTTC. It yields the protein CASTIRLTQYF.

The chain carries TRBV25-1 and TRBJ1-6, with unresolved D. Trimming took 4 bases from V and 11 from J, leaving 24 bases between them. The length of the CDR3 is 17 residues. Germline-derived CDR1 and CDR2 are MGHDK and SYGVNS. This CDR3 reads CASSVGIGERNITPLHF. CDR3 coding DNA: TGTGCCAGCAGTGTTGGTATCGGGGAGAGGAATATTACACCCCTCCACTTT. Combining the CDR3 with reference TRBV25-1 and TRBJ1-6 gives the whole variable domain EADIYQTPRYLVIGTGKKITLECSQTMGHDKMYWYQQDPGMELHLIHYSYGVNSTEKGDLSSESTVSRIRTEHFPLTLESARPSHTSQYLCASSVGIGERNITPLHFGNGTRLTVT.

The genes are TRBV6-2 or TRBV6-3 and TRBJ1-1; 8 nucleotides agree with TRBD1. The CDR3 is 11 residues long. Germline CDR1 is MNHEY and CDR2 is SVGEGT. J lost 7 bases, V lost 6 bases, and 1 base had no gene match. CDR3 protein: CASSTGGEAFF. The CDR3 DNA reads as TGTGCCAGCAGCACAGGGGGTGAAGCTTTCTTT.

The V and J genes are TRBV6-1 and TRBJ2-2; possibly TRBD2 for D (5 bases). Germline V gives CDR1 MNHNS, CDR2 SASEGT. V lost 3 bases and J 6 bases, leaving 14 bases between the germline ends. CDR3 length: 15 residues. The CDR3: CASSDTRASAGELFF. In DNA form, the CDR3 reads TGTGCCAGCAGTGACACTAGAGCCAGTGCCGGGGAGCTGTTTTTT.

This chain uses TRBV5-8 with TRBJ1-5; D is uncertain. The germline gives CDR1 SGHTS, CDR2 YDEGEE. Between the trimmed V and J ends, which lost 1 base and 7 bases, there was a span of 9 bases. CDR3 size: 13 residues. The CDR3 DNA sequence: TGTGCCAGCAGCTTGACCCGACAACAGCCCCAGCATTTT. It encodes CASSLTRQQPQHF. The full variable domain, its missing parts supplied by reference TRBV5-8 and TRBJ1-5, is EAGVTQSPTHLIKTRGQQATLRCSPISGHTSVYWYQQALGLGLQFLLWYDEGEERNRGNFPPRFSGRQFPNYSSELNVNALELEDSALYLCASSLTRQQPQHFGDGTRLSIL.

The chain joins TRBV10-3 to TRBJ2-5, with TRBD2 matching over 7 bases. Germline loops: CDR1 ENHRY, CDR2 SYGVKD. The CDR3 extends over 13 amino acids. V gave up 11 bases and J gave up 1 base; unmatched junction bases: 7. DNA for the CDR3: TGTGCCGTCAAGCGGGAAGGCCAAGAGACCCAGTACTTC. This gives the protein CAVKREGQETQYF.

The CDR3 DNA sequence: TGTGCCACCAGCAGAGACGAACGACTAGCGGGAGTACAAGAGACCCAGTACTTC. Its protein product is CATSRDERLAGVQETQYF. The chain couples TRBV15 to TRBJ2-5; 12 positions agree with TRBD2. The CDR3 runs to 18 residues. After removal of 0 bases from V and 2 bases from J, the junction contained 7 bases not matched to a gene. Germline CDR1 LNHNV, CDR2 YYDKDF (reference sequence). Based on the CDR3 plus reference TRBV15 and TRBJ2-5, the full variable domain is DAMVIQNPRYQVTQFGKPVTLSCSQTLNHNVMYWYQQKSSQAPKLLFHYYDKDFNNEADTPDNFQSRRPNTSFCFLDIRSPGLGDTAMYLCATSRDERLAGVQETQYFGPGTRLLVL.

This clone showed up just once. The DNA of the CDR3 is TGTGCCAGCACCAGGGACAGGGGCGACGAGCAGTACTTC. This codes for CASTRDRGDEQYF. The rearrangement joins TRBV2 to TRBJ2-7; 10 positions match TRBD1. The CDR3 has 13 amino acids. Germline loops: CDR1 SNHLY, CDR2 FYNNEI. V was clipped by 7 bases and J by 5 bases; unmatched bases: 5.

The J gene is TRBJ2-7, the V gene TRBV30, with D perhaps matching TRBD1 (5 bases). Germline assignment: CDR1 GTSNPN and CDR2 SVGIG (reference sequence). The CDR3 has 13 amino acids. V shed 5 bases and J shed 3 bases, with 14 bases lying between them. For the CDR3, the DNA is TGTGCCTGGGCCAGAGACAGACTCTACGAGCAGTACTTC. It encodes CAWARDRLYEQYF.